The clone carrying this T cell receptor (beta chain) has more than one count but fewer than ten. This specimen comes from a study of control samples from healthy donors and cancer patients. Sequenced by immunoSEQ multiplex PCR; TCRdb stores in-frame clones only, minus some. The sample carries 90,000 to 150,000 clones, 91% recorded once. The CDR3 is 15 residues long. The germline V gene has CDR1 KGHDR and CDR2 SFDVKD. The V and J ends lost 2 bases and 8 bases, in that order; junction bases with no gene match: 7. The V gene is TRBV24-1, the J gene TRBJ1-2; TRBD1 aligns across 10 bases. Sequences were obtained from blood. The sequence came from a woman between 18 and 29 years old in good health. CDR3: CATSDSGTGARGYTF. CDR3 DNA sequence: TGTGCCACCAGTGATTCGGGGACAGGGGCAAGAGGCTACACCTTC.